Listed here are 28 T cell receptor beta chains from one sample, sequenced in a study of T cells in Graves' hyperthyroidism and ophthalmopathy. From RNA transcripts, TCR beta CDR3 regions were amplified. In the first-round RT-PCR of the TCR CDR3, the HTBI primer set was used. TCRdb re-called the multiplex PCR reads with MiXCR, one entry per CDR3 protein. This table holds just over 550,000 distinct CDR3 sequences, about 43% found once. Material: peripheral blood or thyroid tissue (not recorded which). These receptor sequences come from a woman aged 18-30 years with Graves' hyperthyroidism.

The chain combines TRBV12-3 or TRBV12-4 with TRBJ1-3; 7 bases are a match to TRBD1. With 8 bases clipped from V and 2 bases from J, the junction kept 3 bases outside the gene matches. The CDR3 is 13 amino acids. The CDR3 spells CASHRGAGNTIYF. In DNA form, the CDR3 reads TGTGCCAGCCACAGGGGCGCTGGAAACACCATATATTTT.

As concerns this clonotype: It may be a read error: a sequence one base away is much more abundant. The chain uses TRBV9 and TRBJ2-5, with a possible D match to TRBD1 (6 bases). CDR3 length: 13 amino acids. Germline CDR1 reads SGDLS; CDR2 reads YYNGEE. The CDR3 region is CAGSVGQGETQYF. DNA of the CDR3: TGTGCCGGCAGCGTAGGCCAGGGGGAGACCCAGTACTTC.

This clonotype was detected a few times. The chain combines TRBV6-6 with TRBJ1-1, with 7 bases aligning to TRBD1. The CDR3 is made up of 13 amino acids. CDR1 and CDR2 from the germline V gene are MNHNY and SVGAGI (reference sequence). V dropped 6 bases and J dropped 11; count of bases not matched to a gene: 12. The DNA for the CDR3 is TGTGCCAGCAGAACTCTACAGGGGTGGAGGGCTTTCTTT. It is translated as CASRTLQGWRAFF.

This chain connects TRBV2 to TRBJ1-5, with D unclear. The CDR3 runs 14 residues. Per the germline V gene, CDR1 is SNHLY and CDR2 is FYNNEI. The V end lost 5 bases, the J end lost 3 bases, and 11 bases lay between the germline ends. CDR3 in amino acids: CASSPKQYNQPQHF. CDR3 sequence (DNA): TGTGCCAGCAGTCCGAAACAGTACAATCAGCCCCAGCATTTT. The whole variable domain, filled in from reference TRBV2 and TRBJ1-5, reads EPEVTQTPSHQVTQMGQEVILRCVPISNHLYFYWYRQILGQKVEFLVSFYNNEISEKSEIFDDQFSVERPDGSNFTLKIRSTKLEDSAMYFCASSPKQYNQPQHFGDGTRLSIL.

There are many counts of this clonotype. The chain joins TRBV10-3 to TRBJ2-2, with D possibly being TRBD1 or TRBD2 (5 bases each). CDR3 size: 13 residues. Germline V lookup: CDR1 ENHRY, CDR2 SYGVKD. V gave up 4 bases and J gave up 5 bases, with 8 bases separating them. The DNA for the CDR3 is TGTGCCATCAGTGCGGGGACGACCGGGGAGCTGTTTTTT. Residues: CAISAGTTGELFF.

This clonotype was observed a few times. This chain uses TRBV29-1 with TRBJ1-5; 8 bases are shared with TRBD1. Germline CDR1 reads SQVTM; CDR2 reads ANQGSEA. CDR3 length equals 12 residues. The CDR3 DNA sequence: TGCAGTGCCCGACAGGGGCCTCAGCCCCAGCATTTT. Protein: CSARQGPQPQHF.

This clonotype was seen at least ten times. The V gene is TRBV7-2, the J gene TRBJ2-6; D gene ambiguous. The CDR3 consists of 15 residues. Germline V gene sequence: CDR1 SGHTA, CDR2 FQGNSA. Trimming took 3 bases from V and 4 from J, leaving 10 bases between them. The CDR3 DNA is TGTGCCAGCAGCTTTTCCGGGCCCGGGGCCAACGTCCTGACTTTC. Translated, it gives CASSFSGPGANVLTF.

This clonotype was detected ten times or more. This chain joins TRBV20-1 and TRBJ1-6; D not certain. CDR3 length equals 14 residues. The V and J ends lost 7 bases and 0 bases respectively, with 10 bases between them. Per the germline V gene, CDR1 is DFQATT and CDR2 is SNEGSKA (reference sequence). CDR3 sequence (DNA): TGCAGTGGGGTGGATTCCTCCTATAATTCACCCCTCCACTTT. Translating it yields CSGVDSSYNSPLHF.

A word on this clonotype: The CDR3 end shows no conserved phenylalanine or tryptophan, and so a read error is likely. The genes are TRBV7-2 and TRBJ1-1, with no clear D. Per the germline V gene, CDR1 is SGHTA and CDR2 is FQGNSA. This CDR3 has 14 residues. CDR3 bases: TGTGCTAGCAGCTTAAGGGTCGGGAACACTGAAGCTTTCTCT. Amino acids: CASSLRVGNTEAFS.

V usage is TRBV19 and J usage is TRBJ2-7; either TRBD1 or TRBD2 may fit D (5 bases each). V lost 2 bases and J 2 bases, leaving 13 bases between the germline ends. CDR1 LNHDA and CDR2 SQIVND come from the germline V gene (reference sequence). This CDR3 is 15 amino acids long. The DNA of the CDR3 is TGTGCCAGTAGTATATATGGGGGAAAGCCCTACGAGCAGTACTTC. It translates to CASSIYGGKPYEQYF.

This clonotype has just one count. The chain couples TRBV15 to TRBJ1-2, with no clear D. Trimming cost V 3 bases and J 4 bases, with 15 bases left between them. The germline V gene encodes CDR1 LNHNV and CDR2 YYDKDF (reference sequence). CDR3 size: 15 residues. CDR3 nucleotides: TGTGCCACCAGCAGCTTAACGGAAGGGCCCTATGGCTACACCTTC. Its translation is CATSSLTEGPYGYTF.

The chain uses TRBV10-3 and TRBJ1-6; D gene ambiguous. The CDR3 has 12 residues. Looked up from germline, CDR1 is ENHRY and CDR2 is SYGVKD. Between the trimmed V and J ends, which lost 2 bases and 9 bases, there was a span of 5 bases. This chain's CDR3 is CAISETGSPLHF. The CDR3 DNA sequence: TGTGCCATCAGTGAGACGGGTTCACCCCTCCACTTT.

This clonotype showed up many times. The chain combines TRBV19 with TRBJ2-5; D may be TRBD1 or TRBD2 (5 bases each). The CDR3 extends over 14 amino acids. Per germline, CDR1 LNHDA and CDR2 SQIVND (reference sequence). Trimming took 4 bases from V and 2 from J, leaving 11 bases between them. CDR3 nucleotide sequence: TGTGCCAGTAGTAACCGGGACCAGCAAGAGACCCAGTACTTC. Its translation is CASSNRDQQETQYF.

The chain couples TRBV2 to TRBJ2-7, with a possible D match to TRBD2 (5 bases). The CDR3 covers 19 residues. Germline V CDR1 and CDR2: SNHLY, FYNNEI. Trimming took 2 bases from V and 1 from J, leaving 24 bases between them. This CDR3 reads CASSESVTWPGSRSYEQYF. CDR3 DNA sequence: TGTGCCAGCAGTGAATCCGTAACTTGGCCGGGATCGCGATCCTACGAGCAGTACTTC.

The V call is TRBV7-9, the J call TRBJ1-4, with D unresolved. The CDR3 totals 14 residues. Germline loops: CDR1 SEHNR, CDR2 FQNEAQ (reference sequence). V was shortened by 5 bases and J by 4 bases, with 11 bases between the two germline ends. CDR3 bases: TGTGCCAGCAGCGGTTATACCTTTAATGAAAAACTGTTTTTT. As protein: CASSGYTFNEKLFF.

The chain combines TRBV2 with TRBJ2-6; D remains ambiguous. Germline lookup yields CDR1 SNHLY and CDR2 FYNNEI. This CDR3 has 14 residues. With 7 bases removed from V and 4 bases from J, the gap between germline ends came to 11 bases. CDR3 DNA: TGTGCCAGCACCCACGACTCGGGGGCCAACGTCCTGACTTTC. This sequence encodes CASTHDSGANVLTF.

This clonotype was seen ten or more times. V gene TRBV7-9 combines with J gene TRBJ2-5; D possibly corresponds to TRBD2 (5 bases). CDR1 SEHNR and CDR2 FQNEAQ come from the germline V gene (reference sequence). Trimming removed 5 bases from V and 2 bases from J, with 9 bases in between. The CDR3 has 13 residues. The CDR3 nucleotides are TGTGCCAGCAGCCAGGACTGGCAAGAGACCCAGTACTTC. Translating it yields CASSQDWQETQYF.

The V and J genes are TRBV6-6 and TRBJ2-2; no clear D. Trimming removed 2 bases at V and 5 bases at J, with 15 bases between. This CDR3 contains 16 residues. Germline CDR1 is MNHNY and CDR2 is SVGAGI (reference sequence). The CDR3 DNA sequence: TGTGCCAGCAGTTACCCCAGAGCCCAGACTACCGGGGAGCTGTTTTTT. Protein: CASSYPRAQTTGELFF.

The J gene is TRBJ2-3, the V gene TRBV10-3, with D hard to call. The CDR3 runs 14 residues. Deletions cut 2 bases from V and 3 bases from J, with 9 bases between. Germline V gene sequence: CDR1 ENHRY, CDR2 SYGVKD. CDR3 sequence: CAISEEVRTDTQYF. CDR3 bases: TGTGCCATCAGTGAGGAGGTTAGGACAGATACGCAGTATTTT.

This clonotype was seen at least ten times. The chain combines TRBV7-2 with TRBJ2-7, with D tentatively TRBD2 (5 bases). V dropped 6 bases and J dropped 4 bases, with 10 bases sitting between them. Germline CDR1 and CDR2: SGHTA and FQGNSA. The CDR3 length is 12 residues. The CDR3 bases are TGTGCCAGCAGTGCCCGCGGGTACGAGCAGTACTTC. It encodes CASSARGYEQYF.

A word on this clonotype: Here the CDR3 omits its conserved ending phenylalanine or tryptophan, so a read error is the likely source. The DNA is left out, because the CDR3 cannot be placed on it with certainty; the CDR3 is given as TCRdb lists it. The chain is built from TRBV29-1 and TRBJ1-1; TRBD1, the table's D call, lacks a check against the DNA. Germline values: CDR1 SQVTM, CDR2 ANQGSEA. The CDR3 length equals 13 residues, ends included. CDR3 in amino acids: CSVEGEGHLQASL.

The chain joins TRBV25-1 to TRBJ2-6; tentatively, D is TRBD1 (6 bases). There are 16 residues in the CDR3. V was clipped by 8 bases and J by 1 base, with 15 bases between them. Looked up from germline, CDR1 is MGHDK and CDR2 is SYGVNS. CDR3 amino acids: CASSPQQGSGANVLTF. DNA of the CDR3: TGTGCCAGCTCACCCCAACAGGGTTCTGGGGCCAACGTCCTGACTTTC.

J is TRBJ2-5 and V is TRBV5-1; TRBD1 is a possible D gene (6 bases). The V and J ends lost 2 bases and 1 base respectively, with 12 bases between them. Per the germline V gene, CDR1 is SGHRS and CDR2 is YFSETQ. The CDR3 is 15 amino acids. CDR3 nucleotide sequence: TGCGCCAGCAGCTTCGGCACAGGGCCCCAAGAGACCCAGTACTTC. This sequence encodes CASSFGTGPQETQYF.

As for this clonotype: The junction differs from germline at one of its ends, possibly a read error. V gene TRBV10-2 combines with J gene TRBJ1-3; D is possibly TRBD1 (5 bases). The CDR3 consists of 14 residues. Germline V gene sequence: CDR1 WSHSY, CDR2 SAAADI. The CDR3 loop is CASRIQVREDTIYF. For the CDR3, the DNA is TGTGCCAGCAGAATACAGGTCCGCGAAGACACCATATATTTT.

This clonotype was found once. This may stem from a read error, because a much larger clone lies one nucleotide away. V and J are TRBV29-1 and TRBJ1-1, with D tentatively TRBD1 (5 bases). Germline V CDR1 and CDR2: SQVTM, ANQGSEA. This CDR3 is built from 13 residues. V was trimmed by 8 bases and J by 5 bases, leaving 18 bases between them. Here the CDR3 DNA reads TGCAGCATTGTCGGGGCGGATCGGACTGAAGCTTTCTTT. Translated, it gives CSIVGADRTEAFF.

The chain employs TRBV7-6 and TRBJ1-4; TRBD1 aligns across 7 bases. Germline lookup yields CDR1 SGHVS and CDR2 FNYEAQ. Trimming at V came to 0 bases and at J to 5 bases, leaving 3 bases not matched to a gene. The CDR3 is 15 residues long. CDR3 sequence (DNA): TGTGCCAGCAGCTTAGCGAACAGGGGAAATGAAAAACTGTTTTTT. This sequence encodes CASSLANRGNEKLFF.

The chain joins TRBV24-1 to TRBJ1-2; 8 bases agree with TRBD1. CDR1 and CDR2 from the germline V gene are KGHDR and SFDVKD. V was clipped by 2 bases and J by 4 bases; unmatched bases: 8. The length of the CDR3 is 16 residues. CDR3 coding DNA: TGTGCCACCAGTGATTCCCGGACAGGGACCCCCTATGGCTACACCTTC. As protein: CATSDSRTGTPYGYTF.

The chain is built from TRBV20-1 and TRBJ2-7; D gene ambiguous. The V end was cut by 3 bases, the J end by 2 bases, with 14 bases between. The CDR3 has 14 residues. The germline gives CDR1 DFQATT, CDR2 SNEGSKA (reference sequence). The CDR3 nucleotides are TGCAGTGCTAGTCGAGCCAGGACCACCTACGAGCAGTACTTC. Its translation: CSASRARTTYEQYF.